Below, one T cell receptor (beta chain) is given with its context. The sample belongs to a study of blood T cell repertoires in COVID-19. As for the study in general: COVID-19 samples from acute and convalescent phases originated in the United States, Italy and Spain. PBMCs, B-cell-depleted T cells, or T cells were the source of the cDNA or gDNA that made up the material.

Sequencing was performed with immunoSEQ multiplex PCR; in TCRdb, only in-frame clones are kept and a portion is missing. The table includes 310,000 or so clones, roughly nine tenths detected once. Everyone who took part was 18 to 89 years old, and they came from 24 US areas. Before being deemed recovered, Cohort 3 donors had two negative PCRs, clearance, or symptom resolution. Germline V gene sequence: CDR1 KGHDR, CDR2 SFDVKD. The V and J ends lost 4 bases and 2 bases, in that order; junction bases with no gene match: 7. The CDR3 extends over 16 amino acids. This rearrangement joins TRBV24-1 to TRBJ2-1; 7 bases align to TRBD1. The clonotype comes from a middle-aged woman who had recovered from COVID-19. The sequenced material came from PBMCs or T cells enriched from blood (not recorded which). CDR3 DNA sequence: TGTGCCACCAGTGACCCGGACAGGATCCCCTACAATGAGCAGTTCTTC. This gives the protein CATSDPDRIPYNEQFF.